Here is one T cell receptor (beta chain) with its context. The specificity of this receptor is unknown. A single base separates this from a much larger clone, so it may be a read error. TRIzol reagent was used to extract blood RNA from unsorted whole blood, while the DNeasy Blood & Tissue kit provided the germline DNA. At the time of sampling, the patients were treatment-naive and had chronic HBV infection. Approximately 4 milliliters of peripheral blood were collected into K2EDTA tubes before surgery. This sample is drawn from a study of tumor-infiltrating lymphocytes in primary liver carcinoma (dated 2017 in TCRdb). Study-level background: Roughly five patients with histopathologically diagnosed primary liver carcinoma underwent surgical resection in China between late 2015 and 2016. A total of 35 specimens from 5 patients underwent TCRbeta repertoire sequencing, comprising around 25 tumor regions, 5 adjacent noncancerous liver tissues and 5 peripheral blood samples. Of the five patients (three men and two women, aged 30 to 69 years), four had hepatocellular carcinoma and one had combined HCC and intrahepatic cholangiocarcinoma. Reproducibility between technical replicate repertoires was high, with correlation coefficients above 0.95 and mean shared-clone rates approximately 0.9. The tumors of the five patients were staged as T1-T3 N0M0, with maximum diameters ranging from about 4 to 10 cm. Each sample produced roughly 3.65 to 7.5 million productive TCRbeta reads, and read depth showed no significant difference between tissue types. For each liver tumor, the study sampled five regions along with adjacent normal tissue and blood, and applied TCRbeta repertoire sequencing, expression microarrays and whole-exome sequencing. Broad study findings and their caveats: Because sequencing covered only the TCR beta chain and unpaired alpha chains were not captured, true repertoire diversity is likely underestimated. Bulk unsorted samples precluded comparing CD4+ and CD8+ T cell repertoires. A significantly larger repertoire fraction was made up by the top 250 clones in tumors than in blood (p = 0.039). Consistent with antigen-driven expansion, pairs of tumor regions showed higher repertoire overlap (mean roughly 35%) than either tumor-adjacent pairs (approximately 17%) or tumor-blood pairs (roughly 14%). The study included only five patients, and the authors note findings should be validated in a larger study.

TCRbeta-specific cDNA was reverse-transcribed from approximately 460 ng total RNA using a constant-region primer and ProtoScript II reverse transcriptase. The TCRbeta libraries were prepared through three rounds of nested multiplex PCR following a slightly modified ARM-PCR procedure. Each of the first two PCR rounds ran for 9 to 10 cycles using multiplex TRBV1-TRBV30 forward primers together with a Cbeta reverse primer. Sample barcodes and Illumina adapters were added in a final 25-cycle PCR with Deep VentR polymerase. Before sequencing, amplicons between 200 and 500 bp were purified from gel using a QIAquick gel extraction kit. An Illumina HiSeq 2500 was used to sequence the TCRbeta amplicons with 250-bp paired-end reads. As for how the authors treated the data: Quality trimming of reads was performed with Trimmomatic v0.33, and paired reads were merged with FLASH v1.2.11 so that full CDR3 sequences could be recovered. MiGEC v1.2.1b assigned V, D and J germline segments to the rearranged TCRbeta sequences. Clonotype statistics and Shannon-Wiener diversity indices were calculated with VDJtools v1.0.0. To reduce sampling bias, subsequent analyses other than the diversity analysis used only the 250 most abundant clonotypes in each sample. TCRdb's own reprocessing of the public reads used fastp at Q25 and MiXCR and kept productive beta chains. Entries that share a CDR3 protein sequence are merged under the most common genes and DNA. The V and J calls were determined by TCRdb, not by the authors. The sample table contains fewer than 350,000 distinct CDR3 sequences; only one count was recorded for 65% of them. 9% to 10% of the sample is taken by the ten largest.

The CDR3 contains 14 residues, cysteine and phenylalanine counted. The only DNA kept is the CDR3, 42 bases in frame from the first base. Sequencing was carried out using peripheral blood. The clonotype was recovered from a man aged 40-49 years with primary liver carcinoma and hepatitis B virus infection. The rearrangement combines TRBV12-3 or TRBV12-4 with TRBJ1-1; TRBD1 could be the D gene, as 5 bases match. The CDR3 region reads CVSSLAGSNTEAFF. The DNA sequence is given as TGTGTCAGCAGTTTAGCAGGGTCCAACACTGAAGCTTTCTTT.